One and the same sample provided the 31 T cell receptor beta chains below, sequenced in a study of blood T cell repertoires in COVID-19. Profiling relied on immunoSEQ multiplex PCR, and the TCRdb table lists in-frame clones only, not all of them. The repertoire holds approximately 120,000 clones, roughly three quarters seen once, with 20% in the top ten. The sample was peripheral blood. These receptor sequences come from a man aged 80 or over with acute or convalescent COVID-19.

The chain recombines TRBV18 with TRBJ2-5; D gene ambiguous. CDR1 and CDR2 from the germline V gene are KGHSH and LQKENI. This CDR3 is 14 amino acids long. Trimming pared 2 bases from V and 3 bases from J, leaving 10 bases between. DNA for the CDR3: TGTGCCAGCTCACCAAGAGCTGATGAAGAGACCCAGTACTTC. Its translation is CASSPRADEETQYF.

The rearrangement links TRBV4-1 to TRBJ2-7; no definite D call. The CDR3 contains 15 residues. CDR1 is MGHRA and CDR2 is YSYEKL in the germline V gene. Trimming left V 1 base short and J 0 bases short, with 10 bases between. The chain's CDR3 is CASSQGPSVSYEQYF. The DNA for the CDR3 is TGCGCCAGCAGCCAAGGGCCATCTGTCTCCTACGAGCAGTACTTC.

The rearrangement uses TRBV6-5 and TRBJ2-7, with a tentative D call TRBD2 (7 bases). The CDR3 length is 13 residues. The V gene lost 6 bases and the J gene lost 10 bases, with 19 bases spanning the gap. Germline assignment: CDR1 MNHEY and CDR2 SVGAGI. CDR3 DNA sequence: TGTGCCAGCAGATCGACAGGTCGCGGGGGCCAGTACTTC. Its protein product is CASRSTGRGGQYF.

The CDR3 DNA reads as TGCGCCAGCAGGACAGCAGGGGTCCGGCAAGAGACCCAGTACTTC. Translating gives CASRTAGVRQETQYF. The chain combines TRBV5-1 with TRBJ2-5; possibly TRBD1 for D (6 bases). CDR1 SGHRS and CDR2 YFSETQ come from the germline V gene. With 5 bases removed from V and 2 bases from J, the gap between germline ends came to 16 bases. The CDR3 is 15 residues long.

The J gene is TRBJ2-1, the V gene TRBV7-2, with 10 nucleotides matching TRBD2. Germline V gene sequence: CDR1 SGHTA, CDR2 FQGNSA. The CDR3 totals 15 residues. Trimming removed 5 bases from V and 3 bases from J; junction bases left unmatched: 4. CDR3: CASSVSGGGYNEQFF. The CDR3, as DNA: TGTGCCAGCAGCGTCAGCGGGGGGGGCTACAATGAGCAGTTCTTC.

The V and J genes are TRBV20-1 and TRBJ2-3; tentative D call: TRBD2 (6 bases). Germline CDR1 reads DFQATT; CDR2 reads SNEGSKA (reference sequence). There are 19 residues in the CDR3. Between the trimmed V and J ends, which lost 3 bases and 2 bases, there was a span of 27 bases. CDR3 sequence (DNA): TGCAGTGCTAGTTTCCAGCGGGCCTCTGTACGTCTATCCACAGATACGCAGTATTTT. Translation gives CSASFQRASVRLSTDTQYF.

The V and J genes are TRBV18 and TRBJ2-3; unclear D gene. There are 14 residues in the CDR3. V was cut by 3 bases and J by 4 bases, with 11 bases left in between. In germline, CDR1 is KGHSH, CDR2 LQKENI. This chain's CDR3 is CASSPLDTADTQYF. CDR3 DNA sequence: TGTGCCAGCTCACCCCTGGATACAGCAGATACGCAGTATTTT. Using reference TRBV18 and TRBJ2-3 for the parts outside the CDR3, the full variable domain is NAGVMQNPRHLVRRRGQEARLRCSPMKGHSHVYWYRQLPEEGLKFMVYLQKENIIDESGMPKERFSAEFPKEGPSILRIQQVVRGDSAAYFCASSPLDTADTQYFGPGTRLTVL.

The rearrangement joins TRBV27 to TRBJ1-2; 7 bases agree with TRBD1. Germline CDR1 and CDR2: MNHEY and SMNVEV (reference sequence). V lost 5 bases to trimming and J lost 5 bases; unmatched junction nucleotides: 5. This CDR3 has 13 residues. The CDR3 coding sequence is TGTGCCAGCAGTCTCGGGACAGCTTATGGCTACACCTTC. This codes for CASSLGTAYGYTF.

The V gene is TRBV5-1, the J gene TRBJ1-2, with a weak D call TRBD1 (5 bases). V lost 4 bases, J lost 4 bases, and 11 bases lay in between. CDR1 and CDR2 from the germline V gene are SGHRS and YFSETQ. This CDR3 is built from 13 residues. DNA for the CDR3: TGCGCCAGCAGCCCGGACAACCGCTATGGCTACACCTTC. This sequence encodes CASSPDNRYGYTF.

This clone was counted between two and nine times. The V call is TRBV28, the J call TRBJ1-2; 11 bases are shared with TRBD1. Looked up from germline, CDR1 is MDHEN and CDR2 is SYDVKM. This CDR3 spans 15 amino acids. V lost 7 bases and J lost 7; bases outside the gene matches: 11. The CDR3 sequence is CASINRDRGSSGYTF. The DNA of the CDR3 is TGTGCCAGCATTAACCGGGACAGGGGGTCTAGTGGCTACACCTTC.

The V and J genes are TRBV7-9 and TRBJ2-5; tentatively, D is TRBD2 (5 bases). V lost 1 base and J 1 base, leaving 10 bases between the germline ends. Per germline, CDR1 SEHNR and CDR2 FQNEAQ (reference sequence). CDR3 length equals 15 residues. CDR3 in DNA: TGTGCCAGCAGCTTAGGCGACTATCCCCAAGAGACCCAGTACTTC. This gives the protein CASSLGDYPQETQYF.

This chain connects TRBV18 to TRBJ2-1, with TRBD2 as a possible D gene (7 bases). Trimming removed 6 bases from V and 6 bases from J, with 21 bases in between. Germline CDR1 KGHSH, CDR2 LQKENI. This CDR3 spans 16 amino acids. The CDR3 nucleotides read TGTGCCAGCTCGGGTCGGGGGGCCTCGCTTAGCAATGAGCAGTTCTTC. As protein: CASSGRGASLSNEQFF.

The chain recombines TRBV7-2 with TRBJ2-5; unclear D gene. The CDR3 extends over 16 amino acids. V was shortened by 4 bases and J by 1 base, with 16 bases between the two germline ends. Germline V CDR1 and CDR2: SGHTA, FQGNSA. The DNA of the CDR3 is TGTGCCAGCAGCTCCTACAACAACCCGGGCCAAGAGACCCAGTACTTC. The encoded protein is CASSSYNNPGQETQYF. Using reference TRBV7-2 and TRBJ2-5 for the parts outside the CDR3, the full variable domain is GAGVSQSPSNKVTEKGKDVELRCDPISGHTALYWYRQSLGQGLEFLIYFQGNSAPDKSGLPSDRFSAERTGGSVSTLTIQRTQQEDSAVYLCASSSYNNPGQETQYFGPGTRLLVL.

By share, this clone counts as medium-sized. CDR3 protein: CASSQGTGINYGYTF. CDR3 nucleotides: TGTGCCAGCAGCCAGGGCACCGGGATTAACTATGGCTACACCTTC. The gene calls are TRBV3-1 (or the pseudogene TRBV3-2) and TRBJ1-2, with no clear D. With 3 bases removed from V and 1 base from J, the gap between germline ends came to 12 bases. The V gene's germline CDR1 is LGHDT and CDR2 YNNKEL (reference sequence). The CDR3 runs 15 residues.

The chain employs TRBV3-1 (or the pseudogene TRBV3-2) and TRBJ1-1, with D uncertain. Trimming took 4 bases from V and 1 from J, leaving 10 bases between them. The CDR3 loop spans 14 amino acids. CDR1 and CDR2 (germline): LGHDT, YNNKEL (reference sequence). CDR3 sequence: CASSLGGSNTEAFF. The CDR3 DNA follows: TGTGCCAGCAGCCTTGGCGGGTCGAACACTGAAGCTTTCTTT.

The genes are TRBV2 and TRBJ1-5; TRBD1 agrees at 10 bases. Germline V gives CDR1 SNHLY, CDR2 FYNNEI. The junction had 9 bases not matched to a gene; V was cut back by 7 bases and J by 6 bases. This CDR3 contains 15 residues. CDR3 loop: CASKPGTGDGQPQHF. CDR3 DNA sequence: TGTGCCAGCAAGCCCGGGACAGGGGACGGTCAGCCCCAGCATTTT.

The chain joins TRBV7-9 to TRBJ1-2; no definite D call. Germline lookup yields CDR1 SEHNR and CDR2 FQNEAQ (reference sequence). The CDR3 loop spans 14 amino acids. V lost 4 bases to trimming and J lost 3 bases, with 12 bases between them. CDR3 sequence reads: CASSSRVGDYGYTF. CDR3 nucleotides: TGTGCCAGCAGCTCGAGGGTGGGTGACTATGGCTACACCTTC.

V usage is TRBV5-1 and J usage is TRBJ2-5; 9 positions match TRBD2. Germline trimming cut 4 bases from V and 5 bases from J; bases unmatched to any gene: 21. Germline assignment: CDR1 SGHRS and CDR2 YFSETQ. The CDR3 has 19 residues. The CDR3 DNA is TGCGCCAGCAGCCCCCAACCGGCGGGAGGGGACCATATTCTCGAGACCCAGTACTTC. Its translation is CASSPQPAGGDHILETQYF. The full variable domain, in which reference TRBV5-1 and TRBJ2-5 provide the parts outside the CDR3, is KAGVTQTPRYLIKTRGQQVTLSCSPISGHRSVSWYQQTPGQGLQFLFEYFSETQRNKGNFPGRFSGRQFSNSRSEMNVSTLELGDSALYLCASSPQPAGGDHILETQYFGPGTRLLVL.

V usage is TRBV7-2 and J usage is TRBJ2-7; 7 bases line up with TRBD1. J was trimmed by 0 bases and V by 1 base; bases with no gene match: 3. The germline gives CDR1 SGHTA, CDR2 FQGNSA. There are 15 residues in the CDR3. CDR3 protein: CASSLVGQNSYEQYF. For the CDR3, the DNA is TGTGCCAGCAGCTTAGTGGGACAGAACTCCTACGAGCAGTACTTC.

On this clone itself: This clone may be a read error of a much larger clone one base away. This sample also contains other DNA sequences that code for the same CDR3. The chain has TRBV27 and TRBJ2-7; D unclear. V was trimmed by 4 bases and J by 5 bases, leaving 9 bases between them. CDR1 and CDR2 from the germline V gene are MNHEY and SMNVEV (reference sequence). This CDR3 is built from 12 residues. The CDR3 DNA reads TGTGCCAGCAGTTCACACAGAAACGAGCAGTACTTC. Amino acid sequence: CASSSHRNEQYF.

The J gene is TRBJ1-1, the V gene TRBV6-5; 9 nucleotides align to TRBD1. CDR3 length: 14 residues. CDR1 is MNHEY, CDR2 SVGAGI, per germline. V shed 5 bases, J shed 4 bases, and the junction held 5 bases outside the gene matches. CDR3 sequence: CASSTGQGTTEAFF. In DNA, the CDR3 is TGTGCCAGCAGTACGGGACAGGGAACCACTGAAGCTTTCTTT.

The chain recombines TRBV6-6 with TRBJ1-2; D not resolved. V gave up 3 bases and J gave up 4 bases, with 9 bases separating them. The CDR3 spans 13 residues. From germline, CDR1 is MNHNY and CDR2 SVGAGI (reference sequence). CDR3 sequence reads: CASSYQGSYGYTF. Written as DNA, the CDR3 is TGTGCCAGCAGTTATCAAGGGAGCTATGGCTACACCTTC.

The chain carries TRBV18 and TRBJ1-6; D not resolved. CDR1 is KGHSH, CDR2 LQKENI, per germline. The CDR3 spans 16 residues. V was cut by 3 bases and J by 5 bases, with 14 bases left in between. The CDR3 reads CASSPLAAGDNSPLHF. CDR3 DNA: TGTGCCAGCTCACCGTTGGCGGCGGGTGATAATTCACCCCTCCACTTT.

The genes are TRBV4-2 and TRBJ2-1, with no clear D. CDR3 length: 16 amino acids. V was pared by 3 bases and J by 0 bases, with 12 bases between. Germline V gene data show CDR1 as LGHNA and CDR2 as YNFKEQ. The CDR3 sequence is CASSQADISSYNEQFF. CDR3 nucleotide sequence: TGTGCCAGCAGCCAGGCAGACATCAGCTCCTACAATGAGCAGTTCTTC.

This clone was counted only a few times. The CDR3 here is CATLAGGGSTGELFF. The CDR3 nucleotides read TGTGCCACCTTAGCGGGGGGAGGCTCCACCGGGGAGCTGTTTTTT. V and J are TRBV10-3 and TRBJ2-2; 10 bases align to TRBD2. J lost 4 bases, V lost 10 bases, and 9 bases had no gene match. Germline assignment: CDR1 ENHRY and CDR2 SYGVKD. This CDR3 spans 15 amino acids.

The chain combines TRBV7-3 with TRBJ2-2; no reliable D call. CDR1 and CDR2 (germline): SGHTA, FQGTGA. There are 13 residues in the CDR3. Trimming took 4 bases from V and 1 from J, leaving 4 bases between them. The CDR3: CASSSRNTGELFF. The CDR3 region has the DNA TGTGCCAGCAGCTCTAGGAACACCGGGGAGCTGTTTTTT. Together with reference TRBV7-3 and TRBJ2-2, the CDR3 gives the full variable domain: GAGVSQTPSNKVTEKGKYVELRCDPISGHTALYWYRQSLGQGPEFLIYFQGTGAADDSGLPNDRFFAVRPEGSVSTLKIQRTERGDSAVYLCASSSRNTGELFFGEGSRLTVL.

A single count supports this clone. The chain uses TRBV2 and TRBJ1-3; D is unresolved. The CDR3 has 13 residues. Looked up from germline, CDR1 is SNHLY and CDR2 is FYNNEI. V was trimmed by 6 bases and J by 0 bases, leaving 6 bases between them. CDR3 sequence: CASSQNSGNTIYF. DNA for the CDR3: TGTGCCAGCAGCCAGAACTCTGGAAACACCATATATTTT.

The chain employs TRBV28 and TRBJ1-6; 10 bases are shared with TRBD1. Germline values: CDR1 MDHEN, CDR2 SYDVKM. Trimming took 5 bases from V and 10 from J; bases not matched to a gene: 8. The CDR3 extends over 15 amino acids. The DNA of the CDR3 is TGTGCCAGCAGTCCCCGGACAGGGGGAAGCTCACCCCTCCACTTT. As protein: CASSPRTGGSSPLHF.

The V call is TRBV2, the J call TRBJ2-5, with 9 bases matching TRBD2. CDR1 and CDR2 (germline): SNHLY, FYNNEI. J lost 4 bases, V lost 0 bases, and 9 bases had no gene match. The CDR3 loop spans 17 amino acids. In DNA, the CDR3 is TGTGCCAGCAGTGAAGCGCGGGCGGGGGGGCCAGGAGAGACCCAGTACTTC. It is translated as CASSEARAGGPGETQYF.

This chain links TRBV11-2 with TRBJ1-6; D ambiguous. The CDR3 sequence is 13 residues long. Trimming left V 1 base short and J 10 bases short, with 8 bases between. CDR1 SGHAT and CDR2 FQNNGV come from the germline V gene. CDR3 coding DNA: TGTGCCAGCAGCTTAGGGTCAGGATCACCCCTCCACTTT. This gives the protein CASSLGSGSPLHF.

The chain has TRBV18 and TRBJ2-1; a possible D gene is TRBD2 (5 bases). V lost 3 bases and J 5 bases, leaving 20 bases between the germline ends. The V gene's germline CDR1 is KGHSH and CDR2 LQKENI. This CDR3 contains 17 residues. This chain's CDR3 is CASSPRRSRETHNEQFF. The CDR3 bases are TGTGCCAGCTCACCCCGGAGGAGCAGAGAGACGCACAATGAGCAGTTCTTC.